Listed here is a single TCR beta chain. The antigen is undetermined. The CDR3 spans 12 residues. Germline lookup yields CDR1 MNHEY and CDR2 SMNVEV (reference sequence). Trimming cost V 4 bases and J 7 bases, with 11 bases left between them. TCRdb's table, derived via immunoSEQ multiplex PCR, lists solely in-frame clones and lacks some. This table has fewer than 250,000 clones, approximately 92% appearing once. This sample is drawn from a study of T cell responses to AZD1222 COVID-19 vaccine. Study-level results: Per reports, nearly half of all spike-specific TCRs target regions that are unmutated in variants. The number of AZD1222 recipients seropositive at baseline was only five to seven. The donor cohort was predominantly white British with a female majority, and clonal diversity may have been underestimated.

This TCR was recovered from an adult in good health. This specimen consisted of peripheral blood, obtained on day 0 of AZD1222 vaccination. The chain employs TRBV27 and TRBJ2-7, with unresolved D. CDR3 protein: CASSSGLWEQYF. CDR3 DNA sequence: TGTGCCAGCAGTTCTGGGTTGTGGGAGCAGTACTTC.